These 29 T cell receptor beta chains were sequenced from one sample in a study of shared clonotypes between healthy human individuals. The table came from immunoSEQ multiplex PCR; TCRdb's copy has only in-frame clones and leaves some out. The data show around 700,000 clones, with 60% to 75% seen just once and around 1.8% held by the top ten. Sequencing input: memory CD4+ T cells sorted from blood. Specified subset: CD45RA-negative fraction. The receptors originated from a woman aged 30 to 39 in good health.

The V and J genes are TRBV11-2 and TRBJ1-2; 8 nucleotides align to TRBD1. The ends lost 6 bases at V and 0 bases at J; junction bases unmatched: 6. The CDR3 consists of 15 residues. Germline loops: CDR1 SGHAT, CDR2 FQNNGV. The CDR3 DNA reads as TGTGCCAGCAGAACCAACAGGGGGGCTAACTATGGCTACACCTTC. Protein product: CASRTNRGANYGYTF.

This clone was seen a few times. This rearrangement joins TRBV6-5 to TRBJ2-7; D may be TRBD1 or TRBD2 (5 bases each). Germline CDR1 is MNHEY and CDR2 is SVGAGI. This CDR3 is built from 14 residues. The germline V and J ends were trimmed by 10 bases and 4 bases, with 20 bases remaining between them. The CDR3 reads CATNPGKGSYEQYF. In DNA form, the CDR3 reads TGTGCCACCAATCCGGGCAAGGGGAGTTACGAGCAGTACTTC.

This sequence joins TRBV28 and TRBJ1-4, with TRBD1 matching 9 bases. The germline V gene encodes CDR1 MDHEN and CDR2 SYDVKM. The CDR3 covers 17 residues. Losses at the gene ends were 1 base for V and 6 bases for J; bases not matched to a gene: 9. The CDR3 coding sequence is TGTGCCAGCAGTTTATTAGACAGGGGGAAGGCCGATGAAAAACTGTTTTTT. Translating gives CASSLLDRGKADEKLFF.

This chain's CDR3 is CASSYRGTEYNSPLHF. The CDR3 coding sequence is TGTGCCAGCAGTTACCGAGGGACAGAATATAATTCACCCCTCCACTTT. The chain links TRBV6-5 to TRBJ1-6; TRBD1 agrees at 7 bases. CDR1 MNHEY and CDR2 SVGAGI come from the germline V gene. The CDR3 loop spans 16 amino acids. The J segment lost 4 bases and the V segment lost 2 bases, leaving 5 bases of the junction unmatched.

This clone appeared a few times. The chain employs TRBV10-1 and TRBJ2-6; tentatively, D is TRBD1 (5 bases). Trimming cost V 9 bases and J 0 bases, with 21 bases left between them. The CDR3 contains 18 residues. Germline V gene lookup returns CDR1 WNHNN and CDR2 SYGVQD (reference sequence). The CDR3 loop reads CAREEPDSPLSGANVLTF. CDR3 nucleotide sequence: TGCGCCAGGGAAGAGCCCGACAGTCCCCTCTCTGGGGCCAACGTCCTGACTTTC.

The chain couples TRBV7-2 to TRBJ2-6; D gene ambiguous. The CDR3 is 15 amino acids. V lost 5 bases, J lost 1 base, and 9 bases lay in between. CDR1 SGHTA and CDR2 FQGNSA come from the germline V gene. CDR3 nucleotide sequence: TGTGCCAGCAGCGCGACTTTATCTGGGGCCAACGTCCTGACTTTC. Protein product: CASSATLSGANVLTF. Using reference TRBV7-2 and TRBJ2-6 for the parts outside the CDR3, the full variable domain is GAGVSQSPSNKVTEKGKDVELRCDPISGHTALYWYRQSLGQGLEFLIYFQGNSAPDKSGLPSDRFSAERTGGSVSTLTIQRTQQEDSAVYLCASSATLSGANVLTFGAGSRLTVL.

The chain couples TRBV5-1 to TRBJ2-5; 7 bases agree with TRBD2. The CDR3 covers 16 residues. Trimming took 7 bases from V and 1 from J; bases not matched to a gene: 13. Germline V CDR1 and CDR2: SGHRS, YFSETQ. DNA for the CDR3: TGCGCCAGCCGCGAAGGGGCGGGAGCGGGCCAAGAGACCCAGTACTTC. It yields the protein CASREGAGAGQETQYF.

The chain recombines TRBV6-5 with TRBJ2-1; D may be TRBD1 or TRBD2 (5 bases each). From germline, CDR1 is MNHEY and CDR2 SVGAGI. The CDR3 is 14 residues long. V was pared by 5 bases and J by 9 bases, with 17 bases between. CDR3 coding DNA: TGTGCCAGCAGTCGTGGGGACCGGATGGGTGAGCAGTTCTTC. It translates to CASSRGDRMGEQFF.

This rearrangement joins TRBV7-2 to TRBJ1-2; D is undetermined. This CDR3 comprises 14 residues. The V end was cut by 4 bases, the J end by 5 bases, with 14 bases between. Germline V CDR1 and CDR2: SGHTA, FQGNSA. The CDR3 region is CASSSGRGGYGYTF. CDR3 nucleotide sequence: TGTGCCAGCAGCTCCGGACGGGGTGGGTATGGCTACACCTTC.

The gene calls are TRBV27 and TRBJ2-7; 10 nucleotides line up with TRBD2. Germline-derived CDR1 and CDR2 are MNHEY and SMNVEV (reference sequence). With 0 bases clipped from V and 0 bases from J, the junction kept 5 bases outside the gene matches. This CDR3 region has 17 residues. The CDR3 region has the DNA TGTGCCAGCAGTTTATCCATACTAGCGGGGAACTCCTACGAGCAGTACTTC. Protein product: CASSLSILAGNSYEQYF.

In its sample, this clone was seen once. The DNA for the CDR3 is TGTGCCAGCAGTAATCTAGATACGCAGTATTTT. This codes for CASSNLDTQYF. The rearrangement joins TRBV25-1 to TRBJ2-3; D gene ambiguous. V lost 5 bases to trimming and J lost 5 bases, with 5 bases between them. This CDR3 region has 11 residues. Looked up from germline, CDR1 is MGHDK and CDR2 is SYGVNS.

CDR3 sequence reads: CASSPGQGFWETQYF. DNA of the CDR3: TGTGCCAGCTCACCGGGACAGGGTTTTTGGGAGACCCAGTACTTC. The chain is built from TRBV18 and TRBJ2-5; TRBD1 matches at 9 bases. This CDR3 is 15 amino acids long. V lost 3 bases to trimming and J lost 5 bases; unmatched junction nucleotides: 7. The germline V gene encodes CDR1 KGHSH and CDR2 LQKENI.

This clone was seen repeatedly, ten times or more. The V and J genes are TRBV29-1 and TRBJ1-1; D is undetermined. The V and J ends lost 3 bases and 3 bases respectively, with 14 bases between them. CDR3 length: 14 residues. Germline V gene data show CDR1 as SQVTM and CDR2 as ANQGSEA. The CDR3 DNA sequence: TGCAGCGTTGACAGTCAAGGAATGGACACTGAAGCTTTCTTT. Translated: CSVDSQGMDTEAFF.

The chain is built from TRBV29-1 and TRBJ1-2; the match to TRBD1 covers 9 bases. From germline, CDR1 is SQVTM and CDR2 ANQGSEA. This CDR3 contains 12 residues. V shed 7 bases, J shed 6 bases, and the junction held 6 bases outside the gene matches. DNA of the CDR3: TGCAGCGCCTGGGACAGGGAGGATGGCTACACCTTC. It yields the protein CSAWDREDGYTF.

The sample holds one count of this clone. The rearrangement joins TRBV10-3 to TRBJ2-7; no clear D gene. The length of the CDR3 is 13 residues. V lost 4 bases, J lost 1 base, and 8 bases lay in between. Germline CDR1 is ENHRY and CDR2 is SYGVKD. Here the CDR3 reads CAISATESYEQYF. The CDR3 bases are TGTGCCATCAGTGCTACAGAGTCCTACGAGCAGTACTTC.

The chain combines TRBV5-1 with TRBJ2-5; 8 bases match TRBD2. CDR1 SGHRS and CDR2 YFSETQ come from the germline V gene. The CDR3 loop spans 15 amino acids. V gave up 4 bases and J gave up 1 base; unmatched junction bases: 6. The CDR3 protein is CASSGLAGGQETQYF. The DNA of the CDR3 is TGCGCCAGCAGCGGCCTGGCGGGAGGCCAAGAGACCCAGTACTTC. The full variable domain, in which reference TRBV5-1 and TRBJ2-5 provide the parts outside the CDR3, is KAGVTQTPRYLIKTRGQQVTLSCSPISGHRSVSWYQQTPGQGLQFLFEYFSETQRNKGNFPGRFSGRQFSNSRSEMNVSTLELGDSALYLCASSGLAGGQETQYFGPGTRLLVL.

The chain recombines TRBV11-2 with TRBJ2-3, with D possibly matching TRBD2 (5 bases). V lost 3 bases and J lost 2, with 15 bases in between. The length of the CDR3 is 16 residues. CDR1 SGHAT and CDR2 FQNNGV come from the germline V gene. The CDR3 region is CASSFDSTGTTDTQYF. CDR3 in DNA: TGTGCCAGCAGCTTCGATAGTACGGGAACCACAGATACGCAGTATTTT.

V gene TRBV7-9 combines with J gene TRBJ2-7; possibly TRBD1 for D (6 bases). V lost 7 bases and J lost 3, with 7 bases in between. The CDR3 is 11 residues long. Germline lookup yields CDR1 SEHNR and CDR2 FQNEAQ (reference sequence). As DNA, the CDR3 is TGTGCCAGCACGGACAGCTACGAGCAGTACTTC. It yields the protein CASTDSYEQYF.

DNA for the CDR3: TGCGCCAGCATGGGCACTAACTATGGCTACACCTTC. This gives the protein CASMGTNYGYTF. V and J are TRBV10-2 and TRBJ1-2; D gene unclear. CDR1 is WSHSY, CDR2 SAAADI, per germline. The V gene lost 7 bases and the J gene lost 0 bases, with 6 bases spanning the gap. The CDR3 length is 12 residues.

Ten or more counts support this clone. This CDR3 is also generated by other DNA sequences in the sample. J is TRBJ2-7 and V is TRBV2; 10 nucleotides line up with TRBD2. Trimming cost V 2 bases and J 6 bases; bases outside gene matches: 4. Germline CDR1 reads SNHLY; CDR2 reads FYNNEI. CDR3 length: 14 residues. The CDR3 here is CASSELAGVGEQYF. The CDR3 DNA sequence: TGTGCCAGCAGTGAACTAGCGGGAGTTGGCGAGCAGTACTTC.

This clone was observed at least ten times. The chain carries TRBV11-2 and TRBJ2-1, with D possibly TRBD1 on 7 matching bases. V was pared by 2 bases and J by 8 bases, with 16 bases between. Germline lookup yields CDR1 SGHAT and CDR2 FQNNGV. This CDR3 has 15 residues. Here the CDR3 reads CASSLRGQPGDEQFF. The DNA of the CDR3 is TGTGCCAGCAGCTTAAGGGGACAGCCGGGGGATGAGCAGTTCTTC.

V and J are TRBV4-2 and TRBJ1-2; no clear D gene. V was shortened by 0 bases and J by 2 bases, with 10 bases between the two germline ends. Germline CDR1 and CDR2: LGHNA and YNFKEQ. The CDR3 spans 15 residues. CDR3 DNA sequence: TGTGCCAGCAGCCAAGATCTTGCGGGGAACTATGGCTACACCTTC. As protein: CASSQDLAGNYGYTF.

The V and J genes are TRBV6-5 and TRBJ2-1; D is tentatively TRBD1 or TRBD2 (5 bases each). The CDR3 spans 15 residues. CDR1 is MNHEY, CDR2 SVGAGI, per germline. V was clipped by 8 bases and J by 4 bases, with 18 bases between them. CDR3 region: CASRLGPTDYNEQFF. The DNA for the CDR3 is TGTGCCAGCCGCCTGGGACCCACCGATTACAATGAGCAGTTCTTC.

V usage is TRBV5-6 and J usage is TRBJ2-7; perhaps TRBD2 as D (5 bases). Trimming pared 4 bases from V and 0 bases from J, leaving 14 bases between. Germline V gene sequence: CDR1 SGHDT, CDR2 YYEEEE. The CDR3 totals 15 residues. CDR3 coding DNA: TGTGCCAGCAGCCCACCCAGCGGAAACTCCTACGAGCAGTACTTC. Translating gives CASSPPSGNSYEQYF.

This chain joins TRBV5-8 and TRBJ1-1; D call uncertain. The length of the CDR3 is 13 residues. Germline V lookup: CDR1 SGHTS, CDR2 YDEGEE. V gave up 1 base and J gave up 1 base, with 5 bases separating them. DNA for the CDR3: TGTGCCAGCAGCTTGACGAGGAACACTGAAGCTTTCTTT. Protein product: CASSLTRNTEAFF.

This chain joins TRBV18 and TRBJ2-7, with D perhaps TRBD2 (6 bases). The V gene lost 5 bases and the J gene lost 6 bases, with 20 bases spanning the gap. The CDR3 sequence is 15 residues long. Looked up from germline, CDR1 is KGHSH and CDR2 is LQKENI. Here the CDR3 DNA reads TGTGCCAGCTCATTAGGGACTGATGTACGGGGCGAGCAGTACTTC. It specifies CASSLGTDVRGEQYF.

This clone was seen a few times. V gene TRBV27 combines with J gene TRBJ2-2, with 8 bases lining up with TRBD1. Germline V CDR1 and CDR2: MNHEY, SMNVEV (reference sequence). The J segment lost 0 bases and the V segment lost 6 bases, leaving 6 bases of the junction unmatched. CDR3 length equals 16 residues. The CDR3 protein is CASRRKDRANTGELFF. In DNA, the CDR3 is TGTGCCAGCAGGCGAAAGGACAGGGCGAACACCGGGGAGCTGTTTTTT.

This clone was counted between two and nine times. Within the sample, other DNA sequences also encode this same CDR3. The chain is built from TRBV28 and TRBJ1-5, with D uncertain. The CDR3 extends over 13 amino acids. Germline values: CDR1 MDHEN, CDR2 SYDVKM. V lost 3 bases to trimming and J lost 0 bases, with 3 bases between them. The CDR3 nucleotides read TGTGCCAGCAGTTTTTATAGCAATCAGCCCCAGCATTTT. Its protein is CASSFYSNQPQHF.

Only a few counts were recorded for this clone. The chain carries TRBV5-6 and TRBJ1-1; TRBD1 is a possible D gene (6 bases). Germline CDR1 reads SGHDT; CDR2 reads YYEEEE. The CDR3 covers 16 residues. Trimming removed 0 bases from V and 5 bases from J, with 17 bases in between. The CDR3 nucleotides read TGTGCCAGCAGCTTGGACAGGGAGGCTTGGAAGACTGAAGCTTTCTTT. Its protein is CASSLDREAWKTEAFF. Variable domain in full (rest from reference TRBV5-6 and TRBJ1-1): DAGVTQSPTHLIKTRGQQVTLRCSPKSGHDTVSWYQQALGQGPQFIFQYYEEEERQRGNFPDRFSGHQFPNYSSELNVNALLLGDSALYLCASSLDREAWKTEAFFGQGTRLTVV.